This TCR beta chain comes out of a study of cytomegalovirus exposure and HLA in healthy donors. The junction had 11 bases not matched to a gene; V was cut back by 5 bases and J by 2 bases. The CDR3 is 15 residues long. The germline gives CDR1 GTSNPN, CDR2 SVGIG (reference sequence). PCR was performed using 60 Vbeta and 13 Jbeta primers. Using immunoSEQ multiplex PCR, the repertoire was profiled, and TCRdb retains in-frame clones only, with some absent. This sample has just over 150,000 clones, with around 88% found just once. Input material: PBMCs. The receptor comes from a woman younger than 35 in good health and CMV-seronegative. The chain carries TRBV30 and TRBJ2-7; TRBD2 matches at 8 bases. DNA of the CDR3: TGTGCCTGGCGACGTACTAGCGGTCGAACCTACGAGCAGTACTTC. Its translation: CAWRRTSGRTYEQYF.